This TCR beta chain was captured by sequencing in a study of read filtering for tumor transcriptome and immune sequencing. Study context: R-ISS stage counts were 8 or 9 for I, about 15 for II, roughly seven for III. Study results and caveats: Single-read clonotypes: about 81.9% of IR-seq clonotypes (around 3.5% of reads), about 75% of RNA-seq clonotypes (roughly 43% of reads).

Molecular barcoded adaptors covering alpha/delta and beta/gamma chains were used on roughly 370 ng RNA. Using its own MiXCR run on the reads, TCRdb lists one record per CDR3 protein. This repertoire shows some 80,000 distinct CDR3 sequences, 12% found once; its top ten account for about 15%. At the time of active disease, bone marrow was collected from every patient. This clonotype occurred many times. Its antigen is unidentified. Between the trimmed V and J ends, which lost 5 bases and 5 bases, there was a span of 12 bases. Germline loops: CDR1 LGHDT, CDR2 YNNKEL (reference sequence). The CDR3 covers 13 residues.

The chain uses TRBV3-1 and TRBJ2-5, with D perhaps being TRBD1 or TRBD2 (5 bases each). This clonotype was sampled from a donor at least 40 years old with multiple myeloma. The material sequenced was a population of CD138-negative cells sorted from bone marrow. The CDR3 protein is CASSLRGAETQYF. The CDR3 DNA is TGTGCCAGCAGCTTGAGGGGTGCGGAGACCCAGTACTTC.